Presented here are 23 T cell receptor beta chains from one specimen sequenced in a study of type 1 and type 2 diabetes patients. The PCR template was genomic DNA. Multiplex PCR with 30 forward and 13 reverse primers amplified the TCR beta CDR3. Each CDR3 protein is one row after TCRdb ran MiXCR on the multiplex PCR reads. Of more than 250,000 distinct CDR3 sequences in the sample, around 47% were seen once. Sequenced: peripheral blood mononuclear cells (PBMCs). The receptors shown here come from a man aged 18 to 35 with type 2 diabetes.

The genes are TRBV7-6 and TRBJ1-5; perhaps TRBD1 as D (5 bases). Looked up from germline, CDR1 is SGHVS and CDR2 is FNYEAQ. This CDR3 region has 14 residues. The V and J ends lost 6 bases and 7 bases respectively, with 16 bases between them. In nucleotides, the CDR3 is TGTGCCAGCAGTACCGGGACCCCCGGACAGCCCCAGCATTTT. Translating it yields CASSTGTPGQPQHF.

The rearrangement joins TRBV7-9 to TRBJ1-2; tentative D call: TRBD1 (6 bases). Germline assignment: CDR1 SEHNR and CDR2 FQNEAQ (reference sequence). V was clipped by 4 bases and J by 4 bases, with 19 bases between them. This CDR3 has 16 residues. CDR3 in DNA: TGTGCCAGCAGCTCAACAGAGGACGGGGGCCTCTATGGCTACACCTTC. Its protein product is CASSSTEDGGLYGYTF.

The chain is built from TRBV24-1 and TRBJ2-1; D ambiguous. The CDR3 contains 14 residues. Per germline, CDR1 KGHDR and CDR2 SFDVKD. Between the trimmed V and J ends, which lost 1 base and 5 bases, there was a span of 8 bases. The DNA for the CDR3 is TGTGCCACCAGTGATTTAGCCCAGAACAATGAGCAGTTCTTC. Its translation: CATSDLAQNNEQFF.

The sample holds a few counts of this clonotype. This chain links TRBV20-1 with TRBJ1-1; tentative D call: TRBD1 (5 bases). This CDR3 is 13 amino acids long. CDR1 is DFQATT and CDR2 is SNEGSKA in the germline V gene (reference sequence). Trimming removed 5 bases at V and 3 bases at J, with 13 bases between. The CDR3, as DNA: TGCAGTGCTCTTGGAGGCAGGGACACTGAAGCTTTCTTT. Protein product: CSALGGRDTEAFF.

A few counts support this clonotype. This chain links TRBV30 with TRBJ1-2; weak D call: TRBD1 (5 bases). This CDR3 region has 13 residues. Germline-derived CDR1 and CDR2 are GTSNPN and SVGIG (reference sequence). Trimming shortened V by 0 bases and J by 3 bases, and 8 bases separated the two germline ends. CDR3 residues: CAWSVGRDYGYTF. CDR3 in DNA: TGTGCCTGGAGTGTGGGACGGGACTATGGCTACACCTTC.

This clonotype was counted between two and nine times. The V gene is TRBV19, the J gene TRBJ1-5; D ambiguous. V lost 7 bases and J 2 bases, leaving 6 bases between the germline ends. CDR3 length: 12 residues. Germline lookup yields CDR1 LNHDA and CDR2 SQIVND (reference sequence). The CDR3 sequence is CASKRGNQPQHF. The CDR3 DNA reads as TGTGCCAGTAAGCGAGGCAATCAGCCCCAGCATTTT.

The rearrangement links TRBV2 to TRBJ1-1; perhaps TRBD1 as D (5 bases). V was trimmed by 5 bases and J by 4 bases, leaving 8 bases between them. Germline loops: CDR1 SNHLY, CDR2 FYNNEI. The CDR3 sequence is 12 residues long. CDR3: CASSRDGTEAFF. The CDR3 coding sequence is TGTGCCAGCAGTAGGGACGGCACTGAAGCTTTCTTT.

This clonotype has ten or more counts. V usage is TRBV15 and J usage is TRBJ2-5; a possible D gene is TRBD1 (6 bases). V lost 1 base to trimming and J lost 2 bases, with 11 bases between them. From germline, CDR1 is LNHNV and CDR2 YYDKDF (reference sequence). The CDR3 spans 15 residues. The chain's CDR3 is CATSRGRTEQETQYF. The CDR3 nucleotides are TGTGCCACCAGCAGAGGGAGGACAGAACAAGAGACCCAGTACTTC.

This clonotype was detected only a few times. The chain links TRBV25-1 to TRBJ2-3; 8 bases line up with TRBD1. Germline-derived CDR1 and CDR2 are MGHDK and SYGVNS. V gave up 8 bases and J gave up 3 bases; unmatched junction bases: 7. This CDR3 spans 14 amino acids. The CDR3 region has the DNA TGTGCCAGCGCCCGGACAGGGTTGACAGATACGCAGTATTTT. This translates into CASARTGLTDTQYF.

This clonotype was observed a few times. The rearrangement joins TRBV19 to TRBJ2-7; no clear D. Trimming removed 7 bases from V and 6 bases from J, with 22 bases in between. Germline V gene lookup returns CDR1 LNHDA and CDR2 SQIVND (reference sequence). The CDR3 covers 15 residues. The CDR3 region is CASIDVRDPGSEQYF. CDR3 DNA: TGTGCCAGTATCGATGTAAGAGACCCAGGCAGCGAGCAGTACTTC.

This chain uses TRBV9 with TRBJ2-5; a possible D gene is TRBD2 (7 bases). The J call may be mistaken, given a closer DNA end match to TRBJ2-1. This CDR3 spans 15 amino acids. Germline values: CDR1 SGDLS, CDR2 YYNGEE. The CDR3, as DNA: TGTGCCAGCAGCGTTCAGGGGTTGGGAGGGGATGAGCAGTTCTTC. Translating gives CASSVQGLGGDEQFF.

The genes are TRBV19 and TRBJ2-3; 8 bases match TRBD2. The V gene's germline CDR1 is LNHDA and CDR2 SQIVND (reference sequence). The junction had 10 bases not matched to a gene; V was cut back by 3 bases and J by 2 bases. The length of the CDR3 is 17 residues. The chain's CDR3 is CASSMGAAGGHTDTQYF. The DNA of the CDR3 is TGTGCCAGTAGTATGGGCGCGGCGGGAGGCCACACAGATACGCAGTATTTT.

The chain uses TRBV2 and TRBJ1-2, with no clear D. Trimming shortened V by 7 bases and J by 2 bases, and 8 bases separated the two germline ends. The length of the CDR3 is 12 residues. The germline V gene has CDR1 SNHLY and CDR2 FYNNEI. The CDR3 sequence: CASIQANYGYTF. CDR3 DNA: TGTGCCAGCATACAAGCCAACTATGGCTACACCTTC.

The chain recombines TRBV12-3 or TRBV12-4 with TRBJ1-4, with D possibly TRBD1 on 6 matching bases. This CDR3 contains 18 residues. V was cut by 0 bases and J by 3 bases, with 17 bases left in between. The CDR3 loop reads CASSLALGPGQPNEKLFF. In nucleotides, the CDR3 is TGTGCCAGCAGTTTAGCGCTGGGACCGGGACAACCTAATGAAAAACTGTTTTTT.

The chain recombines TRBV4-1 with TRBJ2-2; 10 bases line up with TRBD1. Germline lookup yields CDR1 MGHRA and CDR2 YSYEKL. The CDR3 is 15 residues long. V shed 2 bases, J shed 6 bases, and the junction held 3 bases outside the gene matches. DNA of the CDR3: TGCGCCAGCAGCCAAACGGACAGGGGGTCCGGGGAGCTGTTTTTT. It codes for CASSQTDRGSGELFF.

The CDR3 region is CASSPGTGGGNTEAFF. The CDR3 nucleotides are TGTGCCAGCAGTCCTGGGACAGGGGGGGGGAACACTGAAGCTTTCTTT. The J gene is TRBJ1-1, the V gene TRBV7-2; 11 bases fit TRBD1. The junction had 7 bases not matched to a gene; V was cut back by 6 bases and J by 1 base. CDR1 is SGHTA, CDR2 FQGNSA, per germline. This CDR3 has 16 amino acids.

The chain recombines TRBV4-3 with TRBJ1-5, with a possible D match to TRBD1 (5 bases). V shed 2 bases and J shed 1 base, with 9 bases lying between them. CDR3 length: 15 residues. Germline CDR1 LGHNA, CDR2 YSLEER. The CDR3 nucleotides are TGCGCCAGCAGCCAACAGGGTGTAAGCAATCAGCCCCAGCATTTT. Protein sequence: CASSQQGVSNQPQHF.

The gene calls are TRBV10-3 and TRBJ1-4; 12 bases are shared with TRBD1. CDR1 and CDR2 from the germline V gene are ENHRY and SYGVKD. There are 17 residues in the CDR3. With 3 bases clipped from V and 7 bases from J, the junction kept 9 bases outside the gene matches. The CDR3 nucleotides read TGTGCCATCAGTGATCCGGGACAGGGGGCCTATAGTGAAAAACTGTTTTTT. Translation: CAISDPGQGAYSEKLFF.

This clonotype was counted at least ten times. V usage is TRBV2 and J usage is TRBJ1-5; D gene unclear. This CDR3 has 12 residues. CDR1 is SNHLY and CDR2 is FYNNEI in the germline V gene. V was trimmed by 6 bases and J by 4 bases, leaving 7 bases between them. CDR3 in amino acids: CASRAGNQPQHF. The CDR3 region has the DNA TGTGCCAGCAGGGCGGGGAATCAGCCCCAGCATTTT.

The chain employs TRBV6-6 and TRBJ1-2; 7 bases align to TRBD1. This CDR3 contains 14 residues. The V segment lost 5 bases and the J segment 0 bases; nucleotides outside the gene matches: 3. CDR1 and CDR2 from the germline V gene are MNHNY and SVGAGI (reference sequence). CDR3 in amino acids: CASSAGGANYGYTF. CDR3 nucleotide sequence: TGTGCCAGCAGTGCAGGGGGAGCTAACTATGGCTACACCTTC.

V gene TRBV4-2 combines with J gene TRBJ2-3, with 7 nucleotides matching TRBD2. Per the germline V gene, CDR1 is LGHNA and CDR2 is YNFKEQ. The CDR3 consists of 14 residues. Unmatched junction bases numbered 2, after V lost 3 bases and J lost 2 bases. The CDR3 is CASSQRELTDTQYF. The CDR3 DNA sequence: TGTGCCAGCAGCCAGCGGGAGCTCACAGATACGCAGTATTTT.

The chain uses TRBV4-2 and TRBJ2-6, with 7 bases lining up with TRBD1. J lost 2 bases, V lost 2 bases, and 15 bases had no gene match. Germline CDR1 LGHNA, CDR2 YNFKEQ. The CDR3 covers 20 residues. Here the CDR3 reads CASSQFSGTVVSAGANVLTF. CDR3 nucleotides: TGTGCCAGCAGCCAATTCTCCGGGACAGTTGTATCGGCTGGGGCCAACGTCCTGACTTTC.

At least ten counts were recorded for this clonotype. This sequence joins TRBV2 and TRBJ2-6; TRBD2 matches 7 bases. This CDR3 region has 18 residues. From germline, CDR1 is SNHLY and CDR2 FYNNEI. V lost 3 bases and J lost 2; bases outside the gene matches: 10. The CDR3 DNA is TGTGCCAGCAGTGACGGGGGTTGGGGAGGGCCTGGGGCCAACGTCCTGACTTTC. Translated, it gives CASSDGGWGGPGANVLTF.